Presented here are 28 T cell receptor beta chains from one specimen sequenced in a study of regulatory T cells in long-lasting Graves disease. HTBI primers from iRepertoire and Arm-PCR of CDR3 regions yielded the TCR beta libraries. TCRdb used MiXCR to reprocess the multiplex PCR reads, holding one entry per CDR3 protein. The sample lists 440,000 or so distinct CDR3 sequences; about a sixth were seen once. Time point specified: newly diagnosed GD, antithyroid drugs for less than 3 months. The TCR library used RNA extracted from PBMCs. These data were also reused for a study on T cells in Graves' hyperthyroidism and ophthalmopathy.

The sequencing here drew on peripheral blood mononuclear cells (PBMCs), taken at new diagnosis, from a patient treated with antithyroid drugs. Every receptor here comes from a young woman with Graves disease.

This clonotype was seen many times. The chain links TRBV12-3 or TRBV12-4 to TRBJ1-2; 10 bases are shared with TRBD1. The J segment lost 8 bases and the V segment lost 7 bases, leaving 16 bases of the junction unmatched. This CDR3 comprises 16 residues. CDR3 sequence: CASTSRQGADSGGYTF. The CDR3 bases are TGTGCCAGCACTTCTCGACAGGGGGCGGATTCGGGGGGCTACACCTTC.

The V call is TRBV4-3, the J call TRBJ2-2; 10 nucleotides match TRBD2. Losses at the gene ends were 4 bases for V and 0 bases for J; bases not matched to a gene: 8. Germline V gene lookup returns CDR1 LGHNA and CDR2 YSLEER. This CDR3 comprises 18 residues. The CDR3 coding sequence is TGCGCCAGCAGCCGAGGACTAGCGGAGCCCACGAACACCGGGGAGCTGTTTTTT. It encodes CASSRGLAEPTNTGELFF.

This clonotype was observed at least ten times. V gene TRBV7-9 combines with J gene TRBJ2-7; 11 nucleotides agree with TRBD1. The V and J ends lost 5 bases and 1 base, in that order; junction bases with no gene match: 4. Germline V CDR1 and CDR2: SEHNR, FQNEAQ (reference sequence). This CDR3 spans 15 amino acids. The chain's CDR3 is CASSRDRGFSYEQYF. The CDR3 nucleotides are TGTGCCAGCAGCCGGGACAGGGGGTTTTCCTACGAGCAGTACTTC.

This clonotype was detected ten times or more. The gene calls are TRBV12-3 or TRBV12-4 and TRBJ2-2, with TRBD1 as a possible D gene (7 bases). V lost 8 bases, J lost 0 bases, and 19 bases lay in between. CDR3 length: 17 amino acids. CDR3 nucleotide sequence: TGTGCCAGCCCGAGGGCAGGGGGGTCGGCGAACACCGGGGAGCTGTTTTTT. It encodes CASPRAGGSANTGELFF.

The table lists this clonotype with many counts. This chain connects TRBV12-3 or TRBV12-4 to TRBJ2-1; D is ambiguous. The CDR3 totals 12 residues. Deletions cut 6 bases from V and 10 bases from J, with 13 bases between. In DNA, the CDR3 is TGTGCCAGCAGCCTCGTGGGATTCGAGCAGTTCTTC. This encodes CASSLVGFEQFF.

This clonotype was detected ten times or more. The chain is built from TRBV6-1 and TRBJ2-7; tentatively, D is TRBD1 (6 bases). V lost 3 bases, J lost 3 bases, and 12 bases lay in between. Germline V lookup: CDR1 MNHNS, CDR2 SASEGT. The CDR3 is 14 residues long. CDR3 coding DNA: TGTGCCAGCAGTGAGCTTGGACAGCACTACGAGCAGTACTTC. It encodes CASSELGQHYEQYF.

With respect to this clonotype: Just one base apart from a much larger clone, this may be a read error. This chain uses TRBV7-6 with TRBJ2-1; 10 bases fit TRBD2. The CDR3 totals 17 residues. V trimming: 5 bases; J trimming: 3 bases; junction bases outside the gene matches: 10. Germline V gene lookup returns CDR1 SGHVS and CDR2 FNYEAQ. The CDR3 loop is CASSPRLAGLYYNEQFF. The CDR3 DNA reads as TGTGCCAGCAGCCCTCGACTAGCGGGTCTTTACTACAATGAGCAGTTCTTC. Combining the CDR3 with reference TRBV7-6 and TRBJ2-1 gives the whole variable domain GAGVSQSPRYKVTKRGQDVALRCDPISGHVSLYWYRQALGQGPEFLTYFNYEAQQDKSGLPNDRFSAERPEGSISTLTIQRTEQRDSAMYRCASSPRLAGLYYNEQFFGPGTRLTVL.

This clonotype was found many times. The V and J genes are TRBV20-1 and TRBJ2-1; the D gene could be TRBD1 or TRBD2 (5 bases each). This CDR3 contains 14 residues. Germline lookup yields CDR1 DFQATT and CDR2 SNEGSKA (reference sequence). Trimming stripped 6 bases from V and 0 bases from J, with 12 bases between. The CDR3 sequence is CSADGAISYNEQFF. The CDR3 coding sequence is TGCAGTGCCGACGGGGCGATCTCCTACAATGAGCAGTTCTTC.

This clonotype occurred many times. The genes are TRBV7-9 and TRBJ1-5; D not certain. V lost 4 bases to trimming and J lost 9 bases, with 10 bases between them. CDR3 size: 12 residues. Germline V gives CDR1 SEHNR, CDR2 FQNEAQ (reference sequence). In nucleotides, the CDR3 is TGTGCCAGCAGCTATGGAGGTGGGCCCCAGCATTTT. Its translation is CASSYGGGPQHF.

The chain uses TRBV24-1 and TRBJ2-1; 12 bases are a match to TRBD2. The CDR3 runs 24 residues. The V gene end was trimmed by 1 base and the J gene end by 4 bases; junction bases not matched to a gene: 25. Germline CDR1 is KGHDR and CDR2 is SFDVKD. The CDR3 is CATSDFRPGTGGLAGIHTYNEQFF. The CDR3 nucleotides are TGTGCCACCAGTGATTTCCGTCCCGGGACGGGGGGACTAGCGGGCATCCATACATACAATGAGCAGTTCTTC.

This clonotype occurred many times. This chain links TRBV27 with TRBJ1-1; a weak D match, TRBD1 (6 bases). The CDR3 consists of 16 residues. Trimming took 5 bases from V and 6 from J, leaving 22 bases between them. The germline V gene has CDR1 MNHEY and CDR2 SMNVEV (reference sequence). The CDR3 DNA reads as TGTGCCAGCAGTCTAACCCCCCGGCCATCAGGGGCTGAAGCTTTCTTT. Translation gives CASSLTPRPSGAEAFF.

This clonotype showed up just a few times. A read error may explain this, as a much larger clone is one base away. CDR3 sequence reads: CSAPNLAPGGEGPYF. Written as DNA, the CDR3 is TGCAGTGCTCCGAATCTAGCGCCCGGGGGTGAGGGGCCGTACTTC. This chain connects TRBV20-1 to TRBJ2-7; tentative D call: TRBD2 (6 bases). The V gene's germline CDR1 is DFQATT and CDR2 SNEGSKA (reference sequence). The CDR3 is 15 residues long. V was cut by 5 bases and J by 12 bases, with 29 bases left in between.

In its sample, this clonotype was seen a few times. V usage is TRBV14 and J usage is TRBJ2-7; D not resolved. Germline V gives CDR1 SGHDN, CDR2 FVKESK. The CDR3 runs to 15 residues. Trimming shortened V by 4 bases and J by 3 bases, and 16 bases separated the two germline ends. CDR3 DNA sequence: TGTGCCAGCAGCCCTTTAAAGACTCTCTACTACGAGCAGTACTTC. Its protein is CASSPLKTLYYEQYF.

This clonotype was observed many times. CDR3 DNA sequence: TGCGCCAGCAGCGCAGGGACAGGGAAAGACACTGAAGCTTTCTTT. It translates to CASSAGTGKDTEAFF. The rearrangement joins TRBV5-1 to TRBJ1-1; 9 bases line up with TRBD1. CDR1 and CDR2 from the germline V gene are SGHRS and YFSETQ. The CDR3 has 15 residues. With V trimmed by 4 bases and J by 3 bases, 7 bases remained unmatched.

This clonotype was seen repeatedly, ten times or more. The rearrangement links TRBV30 to TRBJ2-5, with TRBD2 as a possible D gene (7 bases). The ends were cut back, 4 bases at V and 5 bases at J, with 14 bases in the middle. Germline V lookup: CDR1 GTSNPN, CDR2 SVGIG (reference sequence). CDR3 length: 13 amino acids. DNA for the CDR3: TGTGCCTGGAAGGGGGGGATGAGGGAGACCCAGTACTTC. Its translation: CAWKGGMRETQYF.

Of note for this clonotype: At one end the junction does not follow the germline gene, possibly because of a read error. The rearrangement uses TRBV6-1 and TRBJ2-7, with D perhaps matching TRBD1 or TRBD2 (5 bases each). CDR3 length: 13 residues. Germline CDR1 is MNHNS and CDR2 is SASEGT. The CDR3 DNA sequence: TGTGCCAGCAGTGAAGGACTACGGGGCGAGCGGTACTTC. The encoded protein is CASSEGLRGERYF.

The J gene is TRBJ2-1, the V gene TRBV27, with 10 bases identical to TRBD2. This CDR3 is 15 amino acids long. Germline V gene lookup returns CDR1 MNHEY and CDR2 SMNVEV (reference sequence). J was trimmed by 6 bases and V by 0 bases; bases with no gene match: 2. DNA for the CDR3: TGTGCCAGCAGTTTATCGGCTAGCGGGAGCAATGAGCAGTTCTTC. Its translation is CASSLSASGSNEQFF.

This clonotype appeared many times. The chain couples TRBV7-2 to TRBJ2-1, with D hard to call. With 8 bases removed from V and 1 base from J, the gap between germline ends came to 12 bases. This CDR3 has 14 amino acids. Germline V CDR1 and CDR2: SGHTA, FQGNSA. The CDR3 DNA is TGTGCCAGCTTATCCCGTGTATCCTACAATGAGCAGTTCTTC. This sequence encodes CASLSRVSYNEQFF.

This clonotype was seen many times. This chain's CDR3 is CASSLRPYTDTQYF. CDR3 nucleotides: TGTGCCAGCAGCTTAAGGCCATACACAGATACGCAGTATTTT. The chain couples TRBV11-3 to TRBJ2-3; D remains ambiguous. The germline V gene has CDR1 SGHNT and CDR2 YENEEA. The CDR3 runs to 14 residues. The germline V and J ends were trimmed by 2 bases and 2 bases, with 8 bases remaining between them.

In this sample, this clonotype turned up many times. The V gene is TRBV14, the J gene TRBJ2-1; D is uncertain. This CDR3 is built from 15 residues. The germline gives CDR1 SGHDN, CDR2 FVKESK. Trimming shortened V by 4 bases and J by 6 bases, and 16 bases separated the two germline ends. The CDR3 nucleotides are TGTGCCAGCAGCCCCGCTAGGGATTGGGGCAATGAGCAGTTCTTC. Translating it yields CASSPARDWGNEQFF.

This clonotype was counted many times. The gene calls are TRBV5-5 and TRBJ1-1; D gene ambiguous. The CDR3 has 13 amino acids. In germline, CDR1 is SGHKS, CDR2 YYEKEE (reference sequence). Trimming pared 0 bases from V and 4 bases from J, leaving 7 bases between. For the CDR3, the DNA is TGTGCCAGCAGCTTGGGGTGGTCCACTGAAGCTTTCTTT. Amino acids: CASSLGWSTEAFF.

This clonotype was counted at least ten times. J is TRBJ1-5 and V is TRBV6-1; possibly TRBD1 for D (5 bases). The V and J ends lost 6 bases and 0 bases respectively, with 9 bases between them. This CDR3 comprises 14 residues. Per the germline V gene, CDR1 is MNHNS and CDR2 is SASEGT. CDR3 in amino acids: CASSRTNSNQPQHF. The CDR3 bases are TGTGCCAGCAGCAGGACAAATAGCAATCAGCCCCAGCATTTT.

This clonotype was recorded a few times. CDR3 coding DNA: TGTGCCAGCTGGGGGGAGATCGGGTGGGCCCAGCATTTT. The encoded protein is CASWGEIGWAQHF. The chain is built from TRBV28 and TRBJ1-5; D is possibly TRBD1 (5 bases). Germline assignment: CDR1 MDHEN and CDR2 SYDVKM. V lost 8 bases and J lost 11, with 19 bases in between. CDR3 size: 13 residues.

The sample holds many counts of this clonotype. V usage is TRBV7-2 and J usage is TRBJ2-1, with TRBD1 identical over 9 bases. There are 14 residues in the CDR3. Germline V gene data show CDR1 as SGHTA and CDR2 as FQGNSA. After removal of 5 bases from V and 7 bases from J, the junction contained 6 bases not matched to a gene. The CDR3 reads CASSRTGVRNEQFF. In nucleotides, the CDR3 is TGTGCCAGCAGCCGGACAGGGGTGAGGAATGAGCAGTTCTTC.

Concerning this clonotype: One junction end disagrees with the germline gene, perhaps due to a read error. The rearrangement joins TRBV18 to TRBJ2-5; D ambiguous. The germline CDR1 and CDR2 sequences are KGHSH and LQKENI. The CDR3 has 11 amino acids. The DNA of the CDR3 is TGTGCCAGCTCACCCGAAGAGACCCAGCACTTC. Translation: CASSPEETQHF. The full variable domain, completed using reference TRBV18 and TRBJ2-5, is NAGVMQNPRHLVRRRGQEARLRCSPMKGHSHVYWYRQLPEEGLKFMVYLQKENIIDESGMPKERFSAEFPKEGPSILRIQQVVRGDSAAYFCASSPEETQHFGPGTRLLVL.

This clonotype was seen ten or more times. V and J are TRBV28 and TRBJ1-2, with 9 bases lining up with TRBD1. The CDR3 consists of 14 residues. V shed 5 bases and J 11 bases; nucleotides not matched to a gene: 12. Looked up from germline, CDR1 is MDHEN and CDR2 is SYDVKM. CDR3 loop: CASSALGTGNYYTF. CDR3 coding DNA: TGTGCCAGCAGTGCCCTCGGGACAGGGAATTATTACACCTTC.

This clonotype was seen at least ten times. This chain uses TRBV10-2 with TRBJ1-1; TRBD1 might be the D (6 bases). The ends were cut back, 3 bases at V and 5 bases at J, with 13 bases in the middle. CDR3 length: 14 residues. CDR1 and CDR2 from the germline V gene are WSHSY and SAAADI. CDR3 sequence reads: CASSERGRKTEAFF. In DNA form, the CDR3 reads TGCGCCAGCAGTGAACGGGGGCGGAAGACTGAAGCTTTCTTT.

At least ten counts were recorded for this clonotype. The V gene is TRBV2, the J gene TRBJ2-3; D uncertain. Trimming removed 6 bases at V and 4 bases at J, with 17 bases between. Germline V gene sequence: CDR1 SNHLY, CDR2 FYNNEI. The CDR3 totals 15 residues. CDR3 DNA: TGTGCCAGCAGGAGAATGCCCCATGGCTCAGATACGCAGTATTTT. The encoded protein is CASRRMPHGSDTQYF.